This TCR beta chain was identified during a study of CD4+ T cells in melanoma. Sequenced by immunoSEQ multiplex PCR; TCRdb stores in-frame clones only, minus some. The sample consists of around 55,000 clones, about 72% of them appearing once. The CDR3 extends over 14 amino acids. V lost 5 bases, J lost 8 bases, and 10 bases stayed unmatched. The germline gives CDR1 SGHKS, CDR2 YYEKEE (reference sequence). The study, taken as a whole, reports: A reported correlation linked neoantigen-specific CD4+ T cells to CD8+, macrophage and B cell function. Diverse differentiation states were reported for melanoma neoantigen-specific CD4+ T cells.

This clone was seen repeatedly, ten times or more. Its antigen is still unknown. The chain carries TRBV5-5 and TRBJ1-2, with 9 bases lining up with TRBD1. Input material: tumor tissue. This TCR derives from a human donor with melanoma. In DNA, the CDR3 is TGTGCCAGCAGGCAATTACAGGGGGCGAAGGGCTACACCTTC. Amino acids: CASRQLQGAKGYTF.